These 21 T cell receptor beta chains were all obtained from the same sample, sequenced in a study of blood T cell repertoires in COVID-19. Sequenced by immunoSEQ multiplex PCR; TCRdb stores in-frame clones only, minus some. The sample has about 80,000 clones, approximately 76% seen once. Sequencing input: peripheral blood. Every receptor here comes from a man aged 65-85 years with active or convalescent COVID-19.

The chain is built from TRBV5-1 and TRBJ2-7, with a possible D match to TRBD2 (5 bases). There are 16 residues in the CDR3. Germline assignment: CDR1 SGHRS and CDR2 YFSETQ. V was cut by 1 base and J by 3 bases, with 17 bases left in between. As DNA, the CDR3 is TGCGCCAGCAGCTTGTCTGTCGGAGGAATTCACTACGAGCAGTACTTC. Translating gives CASSLSVGGIHYEQYF.

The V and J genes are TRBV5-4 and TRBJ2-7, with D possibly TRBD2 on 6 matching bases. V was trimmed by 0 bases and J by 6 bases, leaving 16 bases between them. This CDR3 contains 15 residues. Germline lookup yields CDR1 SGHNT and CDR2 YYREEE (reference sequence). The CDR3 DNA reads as TGTGCCAGCAGCTTGGATCCAGGAGGGGAGTTCGAGCAGTACTTC. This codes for CASSLDPGGEFEQYF.

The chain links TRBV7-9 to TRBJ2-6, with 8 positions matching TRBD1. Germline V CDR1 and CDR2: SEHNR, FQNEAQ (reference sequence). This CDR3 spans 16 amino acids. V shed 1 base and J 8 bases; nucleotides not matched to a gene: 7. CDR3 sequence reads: CASSLGRTGWSNVLTF. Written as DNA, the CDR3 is TGTGCCAGCAGCTTAGGGCGGACAGGGTGGTCCAACGTCCTGACTTTC. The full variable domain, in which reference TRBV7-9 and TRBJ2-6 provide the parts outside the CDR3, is DTGVSQNPRHKITKRGQNVTFRCDPISEHNRLYWYRQTLGQGPEFLTYFQNEAQLEKSRLLSDRFSAERPKGSFSTLEIQRTEQGDSAMYLCASSLGRTGWSNVLTFGAGSRLTVL.

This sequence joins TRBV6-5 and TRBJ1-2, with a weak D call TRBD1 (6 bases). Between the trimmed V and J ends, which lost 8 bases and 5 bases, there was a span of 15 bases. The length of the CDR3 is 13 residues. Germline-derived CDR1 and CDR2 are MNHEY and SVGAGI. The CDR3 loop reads CASRTDGAYGYTF. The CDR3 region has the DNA TGTGCCAGCCGGACAGATGGGGCTTATGGCTACACCTTC.

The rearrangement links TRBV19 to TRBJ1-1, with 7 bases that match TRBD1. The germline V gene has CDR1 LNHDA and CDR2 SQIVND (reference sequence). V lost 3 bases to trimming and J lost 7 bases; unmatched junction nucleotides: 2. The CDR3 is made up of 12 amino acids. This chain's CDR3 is CASSIRTGEAFF. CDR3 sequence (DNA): TGTGCCAGTAGTATTAGGACAGGTGAAGCTTTCTTT.

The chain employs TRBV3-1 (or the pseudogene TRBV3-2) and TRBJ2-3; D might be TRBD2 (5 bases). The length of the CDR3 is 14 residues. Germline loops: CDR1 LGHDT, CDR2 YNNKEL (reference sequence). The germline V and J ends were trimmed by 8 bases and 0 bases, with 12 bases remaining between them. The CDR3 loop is CASGSSGSTDTQYF. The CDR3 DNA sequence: TGTGCCAGCGGTTCAAGCGGAAGCACAGATACGCAGTATTTT.

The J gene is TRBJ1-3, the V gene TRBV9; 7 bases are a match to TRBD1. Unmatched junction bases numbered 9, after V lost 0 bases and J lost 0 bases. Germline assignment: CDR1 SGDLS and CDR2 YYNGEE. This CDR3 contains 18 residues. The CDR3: CASSVDPTGLSSGNTIYF. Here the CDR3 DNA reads TGTGCCAGCAGCGTAGACCCGACAGGGTTGAGCTCTGGAAACACCATATATTTT.

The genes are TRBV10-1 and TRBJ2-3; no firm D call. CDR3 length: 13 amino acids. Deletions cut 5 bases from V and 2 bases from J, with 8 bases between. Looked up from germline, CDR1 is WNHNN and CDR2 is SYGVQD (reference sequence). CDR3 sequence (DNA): TGCGCCAGCAGTCGAGGCTACACAGATACGCAGTATTTT. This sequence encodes CASSRGYTDTQYF.

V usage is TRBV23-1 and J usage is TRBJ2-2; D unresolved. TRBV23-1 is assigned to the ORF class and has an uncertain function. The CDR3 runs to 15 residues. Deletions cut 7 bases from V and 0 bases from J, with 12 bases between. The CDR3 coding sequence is TGCGCCAGCACCTCAGGCCCCTCGAACACCGGGGAGCTGTTTTTT. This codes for CASTSGPSNTGELFF.

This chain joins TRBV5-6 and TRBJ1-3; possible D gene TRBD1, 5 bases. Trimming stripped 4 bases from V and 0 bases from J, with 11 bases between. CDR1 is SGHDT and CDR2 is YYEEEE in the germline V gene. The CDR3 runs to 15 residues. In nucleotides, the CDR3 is TGTGCCAGCAGCGCGGCAGGGCCCTCTGGAAACACCATATATTTT. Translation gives CASSAAGPSGNTIYF. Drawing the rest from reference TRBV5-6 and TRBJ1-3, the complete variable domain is DAGVTQSPTHLIKTRGQQVTLRCSPKSGHDTVSWYQQALGQGPQFIFQYYEEEERQRGNFPDRFSGHQFPNYSSELNVNALLLGDSALYLCASSAAGPSGNTIYFGEGSWLTVV.

The CDR3 coding sequence is TGTGCCAGCAGCTCCCCGGGGGGGGGTACCGGGGCCAACGTCCTGACTTTC. Residues: CASSSPGGGTGANVLTF. The chain joins TRBV7-9 to TRBJ2-6; 8 positions match TRBD2. The junction had 9 bases not matched to a gene; V was cut back by 4 bases and J by 4 bases. Germline CDR1 and CDR2: SEHNR and FQNEAQ (reference sequence). This CDR3 contains 17 residues.

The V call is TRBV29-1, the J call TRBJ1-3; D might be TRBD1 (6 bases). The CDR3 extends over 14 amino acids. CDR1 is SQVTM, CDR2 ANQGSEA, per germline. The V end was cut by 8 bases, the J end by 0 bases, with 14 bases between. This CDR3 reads CSTTRDNSGNTIYF. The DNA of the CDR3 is TGCAGCACCACCCGGGACAACTCTGGAAACACCATATATTTT.

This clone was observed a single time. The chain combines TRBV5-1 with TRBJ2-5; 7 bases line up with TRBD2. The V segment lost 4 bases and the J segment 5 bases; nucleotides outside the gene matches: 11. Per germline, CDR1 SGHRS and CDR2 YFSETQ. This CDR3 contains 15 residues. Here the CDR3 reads CASSTGLGKEETQYF. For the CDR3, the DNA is TGCGCCAGCAGCACCGGACTAGGAAAAGAGGAGACCCAGTACTTC.

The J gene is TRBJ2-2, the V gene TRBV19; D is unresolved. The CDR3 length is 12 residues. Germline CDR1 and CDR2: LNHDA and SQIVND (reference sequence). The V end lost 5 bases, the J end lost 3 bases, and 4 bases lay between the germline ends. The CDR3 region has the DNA TGTGCCAGTAGTCCTTACACCGGGGAGCTGTTTTTT. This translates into CASSPYTGELFF.

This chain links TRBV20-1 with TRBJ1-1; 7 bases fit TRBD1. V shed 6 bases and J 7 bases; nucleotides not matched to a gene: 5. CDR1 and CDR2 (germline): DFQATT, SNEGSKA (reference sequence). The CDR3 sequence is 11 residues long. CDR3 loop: CSAQGGREAFF. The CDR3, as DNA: TGCAGTGCGCAAGGGGGCCGTGAAGCTTTCTTT.

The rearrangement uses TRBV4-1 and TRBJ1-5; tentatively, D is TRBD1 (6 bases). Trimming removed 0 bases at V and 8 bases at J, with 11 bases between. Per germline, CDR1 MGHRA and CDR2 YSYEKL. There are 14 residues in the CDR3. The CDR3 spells CASSQDIGTKPQHF. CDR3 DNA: TGCGCCAGCAGCCAAGATATAGGGACAAAGCCCCAGCATTTT.

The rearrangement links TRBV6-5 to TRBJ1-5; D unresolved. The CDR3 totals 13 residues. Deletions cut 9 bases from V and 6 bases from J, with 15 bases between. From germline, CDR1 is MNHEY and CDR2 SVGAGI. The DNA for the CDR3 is TGTGCCAGTTCGAGGAGGGATGCTCAGCCCCAGCATTTT. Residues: CASSRRDAQPQHF.

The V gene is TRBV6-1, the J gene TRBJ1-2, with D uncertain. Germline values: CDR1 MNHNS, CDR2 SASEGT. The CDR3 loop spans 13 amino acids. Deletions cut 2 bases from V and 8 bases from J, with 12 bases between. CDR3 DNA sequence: TGTGCCAGCAGTGAAATCACAGAGGGAGGCTACACCTTC. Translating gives CASSEITEGGYTF.

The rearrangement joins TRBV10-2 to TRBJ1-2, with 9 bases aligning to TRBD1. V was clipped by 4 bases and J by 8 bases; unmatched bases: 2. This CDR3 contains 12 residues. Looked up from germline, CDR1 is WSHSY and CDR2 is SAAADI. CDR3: CASSADRGGYTF. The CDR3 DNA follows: TGCGCCAGCAGTGCCGACAGGGGGGGCTACACCTTC.

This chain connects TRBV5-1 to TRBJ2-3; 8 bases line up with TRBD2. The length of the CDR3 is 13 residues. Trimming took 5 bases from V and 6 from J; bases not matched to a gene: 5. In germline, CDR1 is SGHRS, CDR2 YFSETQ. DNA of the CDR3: TGCGCCAGCAGTTCCGGGGGGGCGGATACGCAGTATTTT. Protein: CASSSGGADTQYF.

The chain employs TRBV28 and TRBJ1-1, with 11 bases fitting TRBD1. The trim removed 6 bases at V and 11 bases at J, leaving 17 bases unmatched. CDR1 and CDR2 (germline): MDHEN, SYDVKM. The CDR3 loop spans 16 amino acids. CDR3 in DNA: TGTGCCAGCAGCCGCTACCGGACAGGGGGCCTTGTCGGGGCTTTCTTT. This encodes CASSRYRTGGLVGAFF. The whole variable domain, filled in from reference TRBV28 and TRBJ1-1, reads DVKVTQSSRYLVKRTGEKVFLECVQDMDHENMFWYRQDPGLGLRLIYFSYDVKMKEKGDIPEGYSVSREKKERFSLILESASTNQTSMYLCASSRYRTGGLVGAFFGQGTRLTVV.